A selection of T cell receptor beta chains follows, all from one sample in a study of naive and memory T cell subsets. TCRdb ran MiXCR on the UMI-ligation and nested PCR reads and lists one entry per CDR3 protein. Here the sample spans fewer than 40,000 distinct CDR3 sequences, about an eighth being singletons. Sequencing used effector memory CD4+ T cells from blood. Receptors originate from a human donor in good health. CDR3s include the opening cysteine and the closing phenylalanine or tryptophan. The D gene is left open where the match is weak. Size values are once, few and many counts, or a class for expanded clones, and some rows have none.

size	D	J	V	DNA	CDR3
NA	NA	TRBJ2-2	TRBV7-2	TGTGCCAGCAGAAGGGATCCTAACACCGGGGAGCTGTTTTTT	CASRRDPNTGELFF
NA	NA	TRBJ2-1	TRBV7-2	TGTGCCAGCAGCTTAGCTTCTAGCACGGCCTACAATGAGCAGTTCTTC	CASSLASSTAYNEQFF
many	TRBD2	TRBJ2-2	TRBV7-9	TGTGCCAGCAGCCCTTCCGGACTAGCGGGACTCACCGGGGAGCTGTTTTTT	CASSPSGLAGLTGELFF
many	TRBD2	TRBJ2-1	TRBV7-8	TGTGCCAGCAGCTTAGGTAGCGGGACCTTCAATGAGCAGTTCTTC	CASSLGSGTFNEQFF
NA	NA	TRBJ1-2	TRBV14	TGTGCCAGCAGCCCCTCGCGAAGAGGCTACACCTTC	CASSPSRRGYTF
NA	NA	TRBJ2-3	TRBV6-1	TGTGCCAGCAGTGAACGGGGGATAGATACGCAGTATTTT	CASSERGIDTQYF
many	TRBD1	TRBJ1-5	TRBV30	TGTGCCTGGAGCGCCGGGACAGGGCTTCAGCCCCAGCATTTT	CAWSAGTGLQPQHF
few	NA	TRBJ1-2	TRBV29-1	TGCAGCGTTGACTCAGGGTATGGCTATGGCTACACCTTC	CSVDSGYGYGYTF
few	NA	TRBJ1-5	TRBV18	TGTGCCAGCTCAGCGGACGGGCAGAATAGCAATCAGCCCCAGCATTTT	CASSADGQNSNQPQHF
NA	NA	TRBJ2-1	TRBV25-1	TGTGCCAGCAGTGAAAGAGGGTGGAATGAGCAGTTCTTC	CASSERGWNEQFF
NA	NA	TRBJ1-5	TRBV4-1	TGCGCCAGCAGCCGTGGCCTCGTTCCCAATCAGCCCCAGCATTTT	CASSRGLVPNQPQHF
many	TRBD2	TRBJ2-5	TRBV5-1	TGCGCCAGCAGCTTGGCGGGGGGAGAGACCCAGTACTTC	CASSLAGGETQYF
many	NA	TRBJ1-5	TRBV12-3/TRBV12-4	TGTGCCAGCAGTGGCACGAATAGCAATCAGCCCCAGCATTTT	CASSGTNSNQPQHF
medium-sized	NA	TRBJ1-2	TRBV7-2	TGTGCCAGCAGCTTAAACCCAAACTTAGTTAATTATGGCTACACCTTC	CASSLNPNLVNYGYTF
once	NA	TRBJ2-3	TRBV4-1	TGCGCCAGCAGCCAATTTCAGGGCAGAGACACAGATACGCAGTATTTT	CASSQFQGRDTDTQYF
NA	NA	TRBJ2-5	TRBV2	TGTGCCAGCAGTGCATCTAAAGGGACCCAGTACTTC	CASSASKGTQYF
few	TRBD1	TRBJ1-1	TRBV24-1	TGTGCCACCAGTGATACGACAGGGAGGGACACTGAAGCTTTCTTT	CATSDTTGRDTEAFF
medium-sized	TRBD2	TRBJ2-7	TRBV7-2	TGTGCCAGCAGCTTAGGGACTAGCGTCTACGAGCAGTACTTC	CASSLGTSVYEQYF
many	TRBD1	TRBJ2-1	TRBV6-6	TGTGCCAAAGGACAGGAGGCCTACAATGAGCAGTTCTTC	CAKGQEAYNEQFF
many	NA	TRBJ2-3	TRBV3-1	TGTGCCAGCAGCGGCCACCAAGTCTCCGGCACAGATACGCAGTATTTT	CASSGHQVSGTDTQYF
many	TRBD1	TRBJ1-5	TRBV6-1	TGTGCCAGCATCCAGCAGGGGACAGGTCAGCCCCAGCATTTT	CASIQQGTGQPQHF
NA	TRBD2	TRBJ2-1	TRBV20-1	TGCAGTGCTAGAGATAAGTACGGGAGGGCAATCAATGAGCAGTTCTTC	CSARDKYGRAINEQFF
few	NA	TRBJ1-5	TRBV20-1	TGCAGTGCTAGAGGTCTAGGTAATAGCAATCAGCCCCAGCATTTT	CSARGLGNSNQPQHF
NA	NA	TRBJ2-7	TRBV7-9	TGTGCCAGCAGCTTAGGCCTGACTGGCAGGGGACACGACGAGCAGTACTTC	CASSLGLTGRGHDEQYF
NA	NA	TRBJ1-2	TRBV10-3	TGTGCCATCACTCAGAATAACTATGGCTACACCTTC	CAITQNNYGYTF
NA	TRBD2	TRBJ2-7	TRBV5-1	TGCGCCAGCAGAATAGGGGGACTAGCGGGAGGGGTCCCTTCCTACGAGCAGTACTTC	CASRIGGLAGGVPSYEQYF
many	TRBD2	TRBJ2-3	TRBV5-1	TGCGCCAGCTCGCGGGAGTTCGCAGATACGCAGTATTTT	CASSREFADTQYF
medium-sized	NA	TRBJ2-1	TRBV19	TGTGCCAGCGGGACAGGGACAGCTAGCGGGAGTAGGAATGAGCAGTTCTTC	CASGTGTASGSRNEQFF
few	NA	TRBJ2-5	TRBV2	TGTGCCAGCAATGTGTGGGGTCAAGAGACCCAGTACTTC	CASNVWGQETQYF
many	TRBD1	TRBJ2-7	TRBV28	TGTGCCAGCAGTGGAACGACAGGGTCCTACGAGCAGTACTTC	CASSGTTGSYEQYF
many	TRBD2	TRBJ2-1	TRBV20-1	TGCAGTGCTAGAGATCAATACACTAGCGGGAGGGCCCTCGAGTTCTTC	CSARDQYTSGRALEFF
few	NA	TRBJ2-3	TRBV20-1	TGCAGTGCTAAGCGACTAGGGAACACAGATACGCAGTATTTT	CSAKRLGNTDTQYF
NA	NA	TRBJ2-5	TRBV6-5	TGTGCCAGCAGTTACGTCCTCGGTAGGGGGCAAGAGACCCAGTACTTC	CASSYVLGRGQETQYF
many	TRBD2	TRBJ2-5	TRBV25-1	TGTGCCAGCAGTGCCACAGGCGGGGGAGAGACCCAGTACTTC	CASSATGGGETQYF
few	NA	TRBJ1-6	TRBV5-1	TGCGCCAGCAGCTGGAACCACACGATCTATAATTCACCCCTCCACTTT	CASSWNHTIYNSPLHF
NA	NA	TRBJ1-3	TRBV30	TGTGCCTGGAGTAGGGGGTCGGCTGGAAACACCATATATTTT	CAWSRGSAGNTIYF
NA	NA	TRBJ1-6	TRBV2	TGTGCCAGCAGTGACGACTCACCCCTCCACTTT	CASSDDSPLHF
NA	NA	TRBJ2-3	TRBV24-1	TGTGCCACCCGGGGCAGCACAGATACGCAGTATTTT	CATRGSTDTQYF
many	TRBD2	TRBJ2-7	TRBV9	TGTGCCAGCAGCCCAAGAACGGGGGGCTCCTACGAGCAGTACTTC	CASSPRTGGSYEQYF
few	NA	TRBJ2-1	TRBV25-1	TGTGCCAGCACCAGATATGACAATGAGCAGTTCTTC	CASTRYDNEQFF
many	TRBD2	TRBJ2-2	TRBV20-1	TGCAGTGCCCCGGGACTAGCGGTTTCCGGGGAGCTGTTTTTT	CSAPGLAVSGELFF